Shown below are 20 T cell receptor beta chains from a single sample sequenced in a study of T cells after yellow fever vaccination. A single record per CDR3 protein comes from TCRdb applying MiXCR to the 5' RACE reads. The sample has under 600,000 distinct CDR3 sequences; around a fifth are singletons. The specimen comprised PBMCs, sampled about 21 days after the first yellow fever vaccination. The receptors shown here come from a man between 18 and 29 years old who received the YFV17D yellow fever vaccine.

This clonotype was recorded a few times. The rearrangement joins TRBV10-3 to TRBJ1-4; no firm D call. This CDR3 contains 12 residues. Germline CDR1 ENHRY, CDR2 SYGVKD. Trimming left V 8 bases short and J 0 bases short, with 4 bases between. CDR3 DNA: TGTGCCATCCGCTCAACTAATGAAAAACTGTTTTTT. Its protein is CAIRSTNEKLFF.

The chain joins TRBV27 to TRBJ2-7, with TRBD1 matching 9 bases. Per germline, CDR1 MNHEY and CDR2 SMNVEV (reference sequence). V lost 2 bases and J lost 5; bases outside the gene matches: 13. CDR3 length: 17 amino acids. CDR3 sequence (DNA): TGTGCCAGCAGTTTACCTCCCACGGGACAGGGACCCCACGAGCAGTACGTC. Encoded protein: CASSLPPTGQGPHEQYV.

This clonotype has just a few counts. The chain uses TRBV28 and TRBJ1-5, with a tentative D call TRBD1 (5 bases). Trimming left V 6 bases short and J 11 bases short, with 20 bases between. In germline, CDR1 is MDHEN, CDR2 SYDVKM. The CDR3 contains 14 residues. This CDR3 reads CASRTPGGSKAQHF. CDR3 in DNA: TGTGCCAGCAGAACCCCGGGGGGGTCCAAGGCCCAGCATTTT.

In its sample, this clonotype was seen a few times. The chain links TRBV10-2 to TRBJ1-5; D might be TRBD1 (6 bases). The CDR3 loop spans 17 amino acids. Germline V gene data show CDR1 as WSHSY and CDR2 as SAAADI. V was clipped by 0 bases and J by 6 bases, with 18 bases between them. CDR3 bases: TGCGCCAGCAGTGAGTCGACACGGCAGGGGTCGGCTCAGCCCCAGCATTTT. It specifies CASSESTRQGSAQPQHF.

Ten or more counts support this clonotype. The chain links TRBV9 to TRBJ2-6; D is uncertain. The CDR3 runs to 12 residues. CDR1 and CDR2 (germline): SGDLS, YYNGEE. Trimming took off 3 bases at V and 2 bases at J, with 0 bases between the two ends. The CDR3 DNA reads TGTGCCAGCAGCGCTGGGGCCAACGTCCTGACTTTC. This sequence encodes CASSAGANVLTF.

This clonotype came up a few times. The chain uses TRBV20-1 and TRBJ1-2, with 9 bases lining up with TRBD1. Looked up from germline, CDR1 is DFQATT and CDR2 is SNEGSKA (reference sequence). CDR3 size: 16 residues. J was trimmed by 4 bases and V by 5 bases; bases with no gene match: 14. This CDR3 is CSAYGQGQVGAYGYTF. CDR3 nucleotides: TGCAGTGCTTATGGACAGGGGCAGGTTGGAGCCTATGGCTACACCTTC.

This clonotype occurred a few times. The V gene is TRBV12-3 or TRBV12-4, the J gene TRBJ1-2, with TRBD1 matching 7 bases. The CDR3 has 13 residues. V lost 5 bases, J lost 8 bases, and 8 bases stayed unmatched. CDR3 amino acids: CASSPTGVRGYTF. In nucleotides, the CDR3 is TGTGCCAGCAGTCCAACAGGGGTAAGGGGCTACACCTTC.

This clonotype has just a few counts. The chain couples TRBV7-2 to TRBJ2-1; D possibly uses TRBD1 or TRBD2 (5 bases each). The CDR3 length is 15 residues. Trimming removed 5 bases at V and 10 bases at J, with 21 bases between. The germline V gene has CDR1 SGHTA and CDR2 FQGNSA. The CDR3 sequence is CASSPLFTGREEQFF. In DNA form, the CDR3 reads TGTGCCAGCAGCCCACTTTTCACGGGGCGTGAGGAGCAGTTCTTC. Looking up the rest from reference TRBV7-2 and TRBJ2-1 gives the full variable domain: GAGVSQSPSNKVTEKGKDVELRCDPISGHTALYWYRQSLGQGLEFLIYFQGNSAPDKSGLPSDRFSAERTGGSVSTLTIQRTQQEDSAVYLCASSPLFTGREEQFFGPGTRLTVL.

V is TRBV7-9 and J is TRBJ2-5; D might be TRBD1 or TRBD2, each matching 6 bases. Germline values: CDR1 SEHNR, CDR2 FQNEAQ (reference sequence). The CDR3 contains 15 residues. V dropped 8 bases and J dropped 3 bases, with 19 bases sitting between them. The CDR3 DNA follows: TGTGCCAGCTCGGGCGTCGGGGGCATAGAAGAGACCCAGTACTTC. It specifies CASSGVGGIEETQYF.

The CDR3 sequence is CAGLDEGATYGYTF. In nucleotides, the CDR3 is TGTGCCGGCCTTGATGAGGGGGCTACCTATGGCTACACCTTC. The J gene is TRBJ1-2, the V gene TRBV7-9, with 7 bases identical to TRBD1. The CDR3 covers 14 residues. Germline CDR1 reads SEHNR; CDR2 reads FQNEAQ (reference sequence). J was trimmed by 4 bases and V by 11 bases; bases with no gene match: 13.

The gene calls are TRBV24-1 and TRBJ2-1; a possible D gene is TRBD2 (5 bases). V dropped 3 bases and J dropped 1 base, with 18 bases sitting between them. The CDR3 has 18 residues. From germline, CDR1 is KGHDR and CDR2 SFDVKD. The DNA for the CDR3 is TGTGCCACCAGTGATCCCCGGGAATATAAGCGGTCCTACAATGAGCAGTTCTTC. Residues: CATSDPREYKRSYNEQFF.

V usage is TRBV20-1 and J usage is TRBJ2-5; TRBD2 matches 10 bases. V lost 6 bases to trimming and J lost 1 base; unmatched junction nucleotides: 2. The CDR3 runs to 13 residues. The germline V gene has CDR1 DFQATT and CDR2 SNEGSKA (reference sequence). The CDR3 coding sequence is TGCAGTGCAGGGACTAGCGTCCAAGAGACCCAGTACTTC. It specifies CSAGTSVQETQYF.

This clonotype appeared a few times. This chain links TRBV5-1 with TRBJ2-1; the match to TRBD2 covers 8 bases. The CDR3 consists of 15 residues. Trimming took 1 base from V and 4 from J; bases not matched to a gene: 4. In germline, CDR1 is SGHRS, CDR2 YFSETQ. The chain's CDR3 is CASSLPSGGYNEQFF. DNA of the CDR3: TGCGCCAGCAGCTTGCCGAGCGGGGGTTACAATGAGCAGTTCTTC.

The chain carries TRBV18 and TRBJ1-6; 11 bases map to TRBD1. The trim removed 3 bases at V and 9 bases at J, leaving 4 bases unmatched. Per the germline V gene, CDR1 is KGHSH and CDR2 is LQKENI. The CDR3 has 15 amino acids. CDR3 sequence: CASSPRDRGGSPLHF. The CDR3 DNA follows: TGTGCCAGCTCACCTAGGGACAGGGGGGGTTCACCCCTCCACTTT.

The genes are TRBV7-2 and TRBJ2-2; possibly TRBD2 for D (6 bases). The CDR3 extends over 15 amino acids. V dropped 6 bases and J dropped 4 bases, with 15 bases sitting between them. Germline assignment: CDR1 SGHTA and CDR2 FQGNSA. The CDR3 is CASRLMRGGTGELFF. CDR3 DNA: TGTGCCAGCAGGTTAATGCGGGGTGGCACCGGGGAGCTGTTTTTT. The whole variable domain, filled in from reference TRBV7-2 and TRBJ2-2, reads GAGVSQSPSNKVTEKGKDVELRCDPISGHTALYWYRQSLGQGLEFLIYFQGNSAPDKSGLPSDRFSAERTGGSVSTLTIQRTQQEDSAVYLCASRLMRGGTGELFFGEGSRLTVL.

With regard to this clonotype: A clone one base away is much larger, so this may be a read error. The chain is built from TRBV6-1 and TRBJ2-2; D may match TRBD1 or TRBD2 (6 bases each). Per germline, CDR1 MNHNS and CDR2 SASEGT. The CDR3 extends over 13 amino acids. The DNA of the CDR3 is TGTGCCAGCCGGGGGCAGGGCACCTGGGAGCTGTTTTTT. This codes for CASRGQGTWELFF.

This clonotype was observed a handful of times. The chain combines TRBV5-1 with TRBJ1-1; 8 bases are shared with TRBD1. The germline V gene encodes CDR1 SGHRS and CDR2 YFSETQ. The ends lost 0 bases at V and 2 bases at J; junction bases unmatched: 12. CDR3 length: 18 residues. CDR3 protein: CASSLGGQGARVNTEAFF. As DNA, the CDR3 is TGCGCCAGCAGCTTGGGGGGCCAGGGGGCGCGGGTCAACACTGAAGCTTTCTTT.

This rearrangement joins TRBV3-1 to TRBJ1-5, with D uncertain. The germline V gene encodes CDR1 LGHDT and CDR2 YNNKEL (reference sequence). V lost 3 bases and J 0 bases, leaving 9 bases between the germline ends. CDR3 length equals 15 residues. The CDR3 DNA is TGTGCCAGCAGCCAGTTCACGAGTAGCAATCAGCCCCAGCATTTT. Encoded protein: CASSQFTSSNQPQHF.

The CDR3 DNA sequence: TGTGCCAGCAGCAAGGCGGACACCATATATTTT. This translates into CASSKADTIYF. The rearrangement links TRBV12-3 or TRBV12-4 to TRBJ1-3; D ambiguous. The CDR3 consists of 11 residues. V lost 6 bases and J lost 8, with 8 bases in between.

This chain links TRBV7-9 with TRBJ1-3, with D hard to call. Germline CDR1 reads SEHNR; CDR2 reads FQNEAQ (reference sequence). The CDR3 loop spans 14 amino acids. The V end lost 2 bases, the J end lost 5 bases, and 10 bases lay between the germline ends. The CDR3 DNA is TGTGCCAGCAGCTTACTTAGCCGGAGAAACACCATATATTTT. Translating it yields CASSLLSRRNTIYF. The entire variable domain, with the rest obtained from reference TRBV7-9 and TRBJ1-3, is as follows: DTGVSQNPRHKITKRGQNVTFRCDPISEHNRLYWYRQTLGQGPEFLTYFQNEAQLEKSRLLSDRFSAERPKGSFSTLEIQRTEQGDSAMYLCASSLLSRRNTIYFGEGSWLTVV.